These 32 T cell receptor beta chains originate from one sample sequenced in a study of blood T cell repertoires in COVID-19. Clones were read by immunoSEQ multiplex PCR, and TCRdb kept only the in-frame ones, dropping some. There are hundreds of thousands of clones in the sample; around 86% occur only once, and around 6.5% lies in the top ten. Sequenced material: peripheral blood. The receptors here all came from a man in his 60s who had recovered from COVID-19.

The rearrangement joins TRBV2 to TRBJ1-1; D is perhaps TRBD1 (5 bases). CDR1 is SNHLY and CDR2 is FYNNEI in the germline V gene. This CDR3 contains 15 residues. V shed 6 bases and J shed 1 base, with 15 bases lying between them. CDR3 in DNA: TGTGCCAGCAGGGGGGGAGGGGAGGCGAACACTGAAGCTTTCTTT. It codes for CASRGGGEANTEAFF.

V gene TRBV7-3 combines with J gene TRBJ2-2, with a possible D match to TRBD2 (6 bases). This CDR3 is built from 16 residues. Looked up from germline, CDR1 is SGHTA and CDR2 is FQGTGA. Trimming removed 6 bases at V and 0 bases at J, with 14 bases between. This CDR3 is CASSVGSGSNTGELFF. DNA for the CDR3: TGTGCCAGCAGTGTGGGTAGCGGTTCGAACACCGGGGAGCTGTTTTTT.

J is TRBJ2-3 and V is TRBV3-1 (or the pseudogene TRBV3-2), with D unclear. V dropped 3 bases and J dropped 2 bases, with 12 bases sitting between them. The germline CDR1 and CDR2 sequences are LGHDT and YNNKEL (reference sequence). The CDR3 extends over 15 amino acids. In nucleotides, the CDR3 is TGTGCCAGCAGCCAGTGGCAGGCCGACACAGATACGCAGTATTTT. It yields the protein CASSQWQADTDTQYF.

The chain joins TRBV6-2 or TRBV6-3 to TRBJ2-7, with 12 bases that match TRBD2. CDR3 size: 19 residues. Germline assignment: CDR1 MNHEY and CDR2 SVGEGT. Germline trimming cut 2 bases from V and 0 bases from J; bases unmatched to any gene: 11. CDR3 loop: CASSYTLGLAGRGSYEQYF. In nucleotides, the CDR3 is TGTGCCAGCAGTTACACCCTGGGACTAGCGGGCCGGGGCTCCTACGAGCAGTACTTC.

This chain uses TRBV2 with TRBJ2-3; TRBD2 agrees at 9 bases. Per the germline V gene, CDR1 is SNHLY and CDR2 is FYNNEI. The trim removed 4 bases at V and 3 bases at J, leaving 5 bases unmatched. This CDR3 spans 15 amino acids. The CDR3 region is CASSVTSGPTDTQYF. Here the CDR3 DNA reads TGTGCCAGCAGTGTGACTAGCGGTCCAACAGATACGCAGTATTTT.

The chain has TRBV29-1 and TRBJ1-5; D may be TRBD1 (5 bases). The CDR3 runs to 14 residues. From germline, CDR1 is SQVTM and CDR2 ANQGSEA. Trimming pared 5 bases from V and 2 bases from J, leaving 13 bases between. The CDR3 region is CSVQEGSGNQPQHF. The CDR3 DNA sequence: TGCAGCGTTCAGGAGGGGTCGGGCAATCAGCCCCAGCATTTT.

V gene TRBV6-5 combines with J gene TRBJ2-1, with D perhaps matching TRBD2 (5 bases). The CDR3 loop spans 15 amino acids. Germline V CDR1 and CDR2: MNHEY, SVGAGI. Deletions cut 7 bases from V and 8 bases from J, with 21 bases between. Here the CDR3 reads CASKRGPDEPDEQFF. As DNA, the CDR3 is TGTGCCAGCAAACGAGGGCCGGACGAGCCCGATGAGCAGTTCTTC.

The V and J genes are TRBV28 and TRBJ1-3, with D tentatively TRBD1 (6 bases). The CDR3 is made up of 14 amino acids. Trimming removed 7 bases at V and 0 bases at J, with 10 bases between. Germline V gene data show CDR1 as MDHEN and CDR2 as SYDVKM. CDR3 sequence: CASTRGISGNTIYF. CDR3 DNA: TGTGCCAGCACCAGGGGTATCTCTGGAAACACCATATATTTT.

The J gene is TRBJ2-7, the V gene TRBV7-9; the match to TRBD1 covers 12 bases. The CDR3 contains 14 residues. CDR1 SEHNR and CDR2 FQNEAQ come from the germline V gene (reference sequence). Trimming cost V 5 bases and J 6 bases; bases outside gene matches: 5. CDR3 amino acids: CASSAGQGASEQYF. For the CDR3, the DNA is TGTGCCAGCAGCGCGGGACAGGGGGCAAGCGAGCAGTACTTC.

In DNA, the CDR3 is TGTGCCACCAGTGATGCCCGGGGGGCTGGGGAGACCCAGTACTTC. It codes for CATSDARGAGETQYF. The rearrangement links TRBV24-1 to TRBJ2-5, with D maybe TRBD2 (7 bases). The CDR3 consists of 15 residues. Germline V gene data show CDR1 as KGHDR and CDR2 as SFDVKD. The ends were cut back, 3 bases at V and 5 bases at J, with 15 bases in the middle.

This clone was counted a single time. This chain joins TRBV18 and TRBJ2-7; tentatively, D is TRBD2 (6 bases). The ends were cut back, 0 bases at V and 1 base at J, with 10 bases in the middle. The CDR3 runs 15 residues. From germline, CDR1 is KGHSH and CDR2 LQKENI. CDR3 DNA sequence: TGTGCCAGCTCACCACCGCGGGGTCTGTCCTACGAGCAGTACTTC. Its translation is CASSPPRGLSYEQYF.

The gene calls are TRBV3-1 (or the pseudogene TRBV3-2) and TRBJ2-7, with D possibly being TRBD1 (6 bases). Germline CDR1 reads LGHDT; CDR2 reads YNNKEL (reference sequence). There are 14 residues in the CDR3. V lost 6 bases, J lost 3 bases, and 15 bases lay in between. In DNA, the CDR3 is TGTGCCAGCAGTTACCACAGGGACCGCTACGAGCAGTACTTC. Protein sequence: CASSYHRDRYEQYF.

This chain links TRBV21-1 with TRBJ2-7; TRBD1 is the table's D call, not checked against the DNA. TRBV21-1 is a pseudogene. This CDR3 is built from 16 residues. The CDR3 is CASSKGGGQAIYEQYF. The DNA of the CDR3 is TGTGCCAGCAGCAAAGGAGGTGGACAGGCTATCTACGAGCAGTACTTC.

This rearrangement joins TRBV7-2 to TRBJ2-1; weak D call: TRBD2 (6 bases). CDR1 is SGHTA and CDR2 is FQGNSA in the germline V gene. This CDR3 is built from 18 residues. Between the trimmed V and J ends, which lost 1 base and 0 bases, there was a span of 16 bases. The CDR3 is CASSLGGVSMSSYNEQFF. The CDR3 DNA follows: TGTGCCAGCAGCTTAGGGGGGGTTAGCATGAGCTCCTACAATGAGCAGTTCTTC.

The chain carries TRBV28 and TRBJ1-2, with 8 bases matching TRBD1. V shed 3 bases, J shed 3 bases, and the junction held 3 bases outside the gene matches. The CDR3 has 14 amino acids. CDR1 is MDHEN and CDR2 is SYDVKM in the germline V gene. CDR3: CASSLDRDDYGYTF. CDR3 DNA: TGTGCCAGCAGTTTGGACAGGGACGACTATGGCTACACCTTC.

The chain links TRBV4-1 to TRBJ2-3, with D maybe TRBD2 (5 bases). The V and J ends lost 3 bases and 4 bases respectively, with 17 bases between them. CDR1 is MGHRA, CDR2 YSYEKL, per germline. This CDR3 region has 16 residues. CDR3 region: CASSQMIASRPDTQYF. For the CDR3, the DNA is TGCGCCAGCAGCCAGATGATAGCGAGTCGCCCAGATACGCAGTATTTT.

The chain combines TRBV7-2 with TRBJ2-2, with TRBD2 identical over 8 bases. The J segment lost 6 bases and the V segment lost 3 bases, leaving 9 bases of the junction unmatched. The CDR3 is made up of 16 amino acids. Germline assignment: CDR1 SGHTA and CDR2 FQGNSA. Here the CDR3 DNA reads TGTGCCAGCAGCTTTCGCGCGGGAGGAATTTCCGGGGAGCTGTTTTTT. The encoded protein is CASSFRAGGISGELFF.

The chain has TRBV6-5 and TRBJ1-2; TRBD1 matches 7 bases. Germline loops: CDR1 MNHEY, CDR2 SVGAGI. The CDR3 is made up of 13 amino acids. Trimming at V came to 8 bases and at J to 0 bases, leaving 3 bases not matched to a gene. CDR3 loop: CASRTGTNYGYTF. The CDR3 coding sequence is TGTGCCAGCCGGACAGGAACTAACTATGGCTACACCTTC.

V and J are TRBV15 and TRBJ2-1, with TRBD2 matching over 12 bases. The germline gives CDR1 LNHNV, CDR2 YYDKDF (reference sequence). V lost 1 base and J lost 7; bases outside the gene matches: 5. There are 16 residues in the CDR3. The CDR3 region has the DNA TGTGCCACCAGCAGAGTTGGTACTAGCGGGGGGAATGAGCAGTTCTTC. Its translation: CATSRVGTSGGNEQFF. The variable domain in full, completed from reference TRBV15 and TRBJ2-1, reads DAMVIQNPRYQVTQFGKPVTLSCSQTLNHNVMYWYQQKSSQAPKLLFHYYDKDFNNEADTPDNFQSRRPNTSFCFLDIRSPGLGDTAMYLCATSRVGTSGGNEQFFGPGTRLTVL.

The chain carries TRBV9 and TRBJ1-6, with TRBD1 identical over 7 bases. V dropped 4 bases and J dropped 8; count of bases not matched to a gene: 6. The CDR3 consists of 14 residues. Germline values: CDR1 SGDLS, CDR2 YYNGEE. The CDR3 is CASSTGDGYSPLHF. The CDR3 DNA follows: TGTGCCAGCAGCACAGGGGACGGGTATTCACCCCTCCACTTT.

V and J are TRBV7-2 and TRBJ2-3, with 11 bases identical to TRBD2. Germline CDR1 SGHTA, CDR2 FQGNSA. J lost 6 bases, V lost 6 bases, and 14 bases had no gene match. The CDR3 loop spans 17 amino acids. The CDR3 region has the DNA TGTGCCAGCAGTCGTCGACTAGCGGGAACTAGGGCGGATACGCAGTATTTT. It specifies CASSRRLAGTRADTQYF.

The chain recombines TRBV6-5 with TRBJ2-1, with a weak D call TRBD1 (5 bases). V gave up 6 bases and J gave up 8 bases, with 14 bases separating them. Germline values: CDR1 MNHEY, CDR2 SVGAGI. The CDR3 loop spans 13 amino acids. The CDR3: CASRQDRIHEQFF. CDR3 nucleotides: TGTGCCAGCAGACAGGATCGAATTCATGAGCAGTTCTTC.

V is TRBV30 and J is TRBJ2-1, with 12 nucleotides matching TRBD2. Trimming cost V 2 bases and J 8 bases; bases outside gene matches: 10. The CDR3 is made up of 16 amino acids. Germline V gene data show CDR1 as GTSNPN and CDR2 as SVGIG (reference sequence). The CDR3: CAWSTYRLAGVHEQFF. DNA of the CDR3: TGTGCCTGGAGTACATACAGACTAGCGGGAGTTCATGAGCAGTTCTTC.

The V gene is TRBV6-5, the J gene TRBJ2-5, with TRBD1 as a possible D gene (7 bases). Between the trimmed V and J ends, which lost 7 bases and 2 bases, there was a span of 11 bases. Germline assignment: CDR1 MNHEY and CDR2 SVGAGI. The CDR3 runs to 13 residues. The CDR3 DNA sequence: TGTGCCAGCACCCCAGGGGGGCAAGAGACCCAGTACTTC. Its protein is CASTPGGQETQYF.

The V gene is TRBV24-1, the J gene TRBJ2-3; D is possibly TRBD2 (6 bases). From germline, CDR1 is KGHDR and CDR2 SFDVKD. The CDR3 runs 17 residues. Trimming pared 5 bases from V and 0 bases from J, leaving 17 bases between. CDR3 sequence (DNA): TGTGCCACCAGTGGGTGGGATAGCGGTTTGAGCACAGATACGCAGTATTTT. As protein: CATSGWDSGLSTDTQYF.

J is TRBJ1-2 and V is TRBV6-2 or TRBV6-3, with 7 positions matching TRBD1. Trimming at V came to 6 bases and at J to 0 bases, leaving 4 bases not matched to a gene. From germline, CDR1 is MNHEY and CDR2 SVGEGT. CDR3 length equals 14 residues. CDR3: CASSPGTANYGYTF. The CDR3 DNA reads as TGTGCCAGCAGCCCTGGGACAGCTAACTATGGCTACACCTTC.

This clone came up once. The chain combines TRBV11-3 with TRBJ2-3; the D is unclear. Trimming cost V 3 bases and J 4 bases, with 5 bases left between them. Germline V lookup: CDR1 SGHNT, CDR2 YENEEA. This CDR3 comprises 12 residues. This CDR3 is CASSFSPDTQYF. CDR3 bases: TGTGCCAGCAGCTTTAGCCCAGATACGCAGTATTTT.

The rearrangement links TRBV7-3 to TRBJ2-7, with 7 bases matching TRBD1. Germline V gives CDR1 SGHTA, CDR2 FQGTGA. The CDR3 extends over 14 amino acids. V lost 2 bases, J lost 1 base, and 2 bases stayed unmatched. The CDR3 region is CASSLDRASYEQYF. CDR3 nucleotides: TGTGCCAGCAGCTTAGACAGGGCTTCCTACGAGCAGTACTTC.

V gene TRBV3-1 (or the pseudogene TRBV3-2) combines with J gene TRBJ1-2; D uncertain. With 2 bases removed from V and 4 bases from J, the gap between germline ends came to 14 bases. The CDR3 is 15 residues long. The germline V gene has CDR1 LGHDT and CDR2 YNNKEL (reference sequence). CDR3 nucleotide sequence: TGTGCCAGCAGCCAACAACGTACGGTTTCCTATGGCTACACCTTC. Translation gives CASSQQRTVSYGYTF.

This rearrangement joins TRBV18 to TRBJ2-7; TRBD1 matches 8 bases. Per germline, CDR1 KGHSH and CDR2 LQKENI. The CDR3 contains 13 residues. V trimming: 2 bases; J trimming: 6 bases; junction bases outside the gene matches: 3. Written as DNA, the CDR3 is TGTGCCAGCTCACCAGGACAGGGTGGCGAGCAGTACTTC. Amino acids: CASSPGQGGEQYF.

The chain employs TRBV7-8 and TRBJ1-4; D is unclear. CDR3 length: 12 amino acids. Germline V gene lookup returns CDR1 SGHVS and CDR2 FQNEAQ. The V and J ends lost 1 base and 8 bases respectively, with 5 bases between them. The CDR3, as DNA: TGTGCCAGCAGCTTAGGTCAGGAAAAACTGTTTTTT. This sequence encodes CASSLGQEKLFF.

CDR3 in amino acids: CASSGSRVEQYF. CDR3 sequence (DNA): TGTGCCAGCAGTGGTTCCAGGGTCGAGCAGTACTTC. The chain couples TRBV2 to TRBJ2-7; D may be TRBD1 (5 bases). CDR1 SNHLY and CDR2 FYNNEI come from the germline V gene. The CDR3 is 12 residues long. The germline V and J ends were trimmed by 4 bases and 6 bases, with 10 bases remaining between them.